These 10 T cell receptor beta chains were all obtained from the same sample, sequenced in a study of T cells after yellow fever vaccination. TCRdb independently ran MiXCR on the 5' RACE reads; one entry per CDR3 protein. The sample yields some 390,000 distinct CDR3 sequences, roughly 20% seen once. The source was PBMCs, collected before the yellow fever booster vaccination. Receptors originate from a man between 18 and 35 years old who received the YFV17D yellow fever vaccine.

This clonotype was picked up a small number of times. This chain connects TRBV7-9 to TRBJ2-7, with D perhaps being TRBD1 or TRBD2 (5 bases each). Trimming took off 1 base at V and 6 bases at J, with 13 bases between the two ends. Germline V lookup: CDR1 SEHNR, CDR2 FQNEAQ (reference sequence). This CDR3 contains 14 residues. The CDR3 nucleotides are TGTGCCAGCAGCTTAGGAGGGGCCCCGGGCGAGCAGTACGTC. Amino acids: CASSLGGAPGEQYV.

CDR3 region: CASSGGLKGQPQHF. The CDR3 bases are TGTGCCAGCAGTGGGGGCTTAAAGGGTCAGCCCCAGCATTTT. The chain is built from TRBV2 and TRBJ1-5, with D possibly TRBD1 on 5 matching bases. This CDR3 is built from 14 residues. Trimming removed 4 bases at V and 6 bases at J, with 13 bases between. The V gene's germline CDR1 is SNHLY and CDR2 FYNNEI.

The chain links TRBV20-1 to TRBJ1-6; D may be TRBD1 (6 bases). Deletions cut 1 base from V and 10 bases from J, with 14 bases between. CDR1 DFQATT and CDR2 SNEGSKA come from the germline V gene (reference sequence). The CDR3 runs 14 residues. CDR3 sequence (DNA): TGCAGTGCTAGAGGGGACATTCTGTCCTCACCCCTCCACTTT. It yields the protein CSARGDILSSPLHF.

The chain links TRBV7-9 to TRBJ2-2; no clear D gene. The CDR3 has 15 residues. V was cut by 3 bases and J by 6 bases, with 14 bases left in between. CDR1 is SEHNR, CDR2 FQNEAQ, per germline (reference sequence). CDR3 bases: TGTGCCAGCAGCTTGACGGTCCTCCTGGCCGGGGAGCTGTTTTTT. It translates to CASSLTVLLAGELFF. The complete variable domain, with remaining parts taken from reference TRBV7-9 and TRBJ2-2, reads DTGVSQNPRHKITKRGQNVTFRCDPISEHNRLYWYRQTLGQGPEFLTYFQNEAQLEKSRLLSDRFSAERPKGSFSTLEIQRTEQGDSAMYLCASSLTVLLAGELFFGEGSRLTVL.

The J gene is TRBJ1-4, the V gene TRBV6-5, with a possible D match to TRBD1 (5 bases). Trimming removed 4 bases from V and 5 bases from J, with 14 bases in between. Looked up from germline, CDR1 is MNHEY and CDR2 is SVGAGI. This CDR3 has 15 amino acids. This CDR3 reads CASSFDRRLNEKLFF. CDR3 DNA sequence: TGTGCCAGCAGTTTCGACAGACGACTAAATGAAAAACTGTTTTTT.

V gene TRBV5-6 combines with J gene TRBJ2-7, with D possibly matching TRBD1 (5 bases). Trimming shortened V by 5 bases and J by 0 bases, and 15 bases separated the two germline ends. Per the germline V gene, CDR1 is SGHDT and CDR2 is YYEEEE. The CDR3 is 15 amino acids. Here the CDR3 reads CASRGVDQSSYEQYF. The CDR3 nucleotides are TGTGCCAGCAGAGGGGTCGACCAGAGCTCCTACGAGCAGTACTTC.

This clonotype was seen only a few times. This sequence joins TRBV6-5 and TRBJ1-1; 8 bases are a match to TRBD1. CDR3 size: 15 residues. V lost 6 bases to trimming and J lost 2 bases; unmatched junction nucleotides: 8. Germline V gene data show CDR1 as MNHEY and CDR2 as SVGAGI. The CDR3 sequence: CASSRGTGRNTEAFF. DNA for the CDR3: TGTGCCAGCAGCAGAGGGACAGGAAGAAACACTGAAGCTTTCTTT.

The rearrangement joins TRBV6-1 to TRBJ1-2; TRBD1 matches 7 bases. The CDR3 extends over 14 amino acids. V shed 7 bases, J shed 2 bases, and the junction held 7 bases outside the gene matches. Per the germline V gene, CDR1 is MNHNS and CDR2 is SASEGT. The CDR3 reads CASTGTAKNYGYTF. The CDR3 DNA reads as TGTGCCAGCACAGGGACAGCCAAAAACTATGGCTACACCTTC.

A few counts support this clonotype. The rearrangement links TRBV19 to TRBJ2-5, with 7 bases that match TRBD1. With V trimmed by 10 bases and J by 2 bases, 7 bases remained unmatched. The CDR3 length is 13 residues. CDR1 and CDR2 from the germline V gene are LNHDA and SQIVND (reference sequence). The CDR3 here is CATNSGQQETQYF. The DNA of the CDR3 is TGTGCCACCAACTCGGGACAGCAAGAGACCCAGTACTTC.

This clonotype was counted only a few times. The chain recombines TRBV19 with TRBJ2-7, with 11 bases that match TRBD2. The CDR3 is made up of 16 amino acids. Trimming took 4 bases from V and 0 from J; bases not matched to a gene: 5. Germline V gene lookup returns CDR1 LNHDA and CDR2 SQIVND (reference sequence). The CDR3 DNA sequence: TGTGCCAGTAGTAAAGGGACTAGCGGATACTCCTACGAGCAGTACTTC. This sequence encodes CASSKGTSGYSYEQYF.